Below are 5 T cell receptor beta chains sequenced from a single sample in a study of Graves' ophthalmopathy and Graves' hyperthyroidism. RNA transcripts were the template, and TCR beta CDR3 regions were amplified from them. A first-round RT-PCR used HTBI primers, followed by a second-round multiplex PCR. One entry per CDR3 protein, called by TCRdb with MiXCR from the multiplex PCR reads. This sample yields about 1.1 million distinct CDR3 sequences, of which about two fifths are seen a single time; over 8.5% belongs to the top ten. Sequenced input: peripheral blood or thyroid tissue (not recorded which). The receptors stem from an adult man with Graves' hyperthyroidism.

Of note for this clonotype: This may arise from a read error, as a much more abundant clone is one base away. The chain links TRBV2 to TRBJ2-7; 9 nucleotides line up with TRBD2. The germline V gene encodes CDR1 SNHLY and CDR2 FYNNEI. The CDR3 spans 16 residues. The CDR3 reads CASSEGPFSGRYAQYF. CDR3 in DNA: TGTGCCAGCAGTGAAGGACCGTTTAGCGGGAGATACGCGCAGTACTTC.

This clonotype has just a few counts. The V and J genes are TRBV20-1 and TRBJ2-2; D is ambiguous. The CDR3 totals 14 residues. Germline assignment: CDR1 DFQATT and CDR2 SNEGSKA (reference sequence). V dropped 1 base and J dropped 5 bases, with 11 bases sitting between them. CDR3 region: CSARVGPVTGELFF. For the CDR3, the DNA is TGCAGTGCTAGAGTCGGGCCGGTGACCGGGGAGCTGTTTTTT.

A note on this clonotype: A much larger clonotype is one base distant, so this may be a read error. The CDR3 carries no conserved terminal phenylalanine or tryptophan, so it likely arises from a read error. The J gene is TRBJ1-5, the V gene TRBV6-2 or TRBV6-3; no firm D call. This CDR3 has 11 amino acids. Trimming took 6 bases from V and 11 from J, leaving 11 bases between them. Germline CDR1 is MNHEY and CDR2 is SVGEGT. CDR3 DNA sequence: TGTGCCAGCAGCTTCGCGGGGACCCAGCATTCT. It yields the protein CASSFAGTQHS.

The table lists this clonotype with many counts. This chain links TRBV5-6 with TRBJ1-5; D may be TRBD1 (5 bases). Germline V gene data show CDR1 as SGHDT and CDR2 as YYEEEE. The CDR3 loop spans 15 amino acids. V lost 3 bases to trimming and J lost 5 bases, with 15 bases between them. Written as DNA, the CDR3 is TGTGCCAGCAGCTACACCTGGACACTGGATCAGCCCCAGCATTTT. Translated: CASSYTWTLDQPQHF.

V is TRBV20-1 and J is TRBJ2-5; 7 nucleotides align to TRBD2. Trimming took 6 bases from V and 5 from J; bases not matched to a gene: 12. Per germline, CDR1 DFQATT and CDR2 SNEGSKA (reference sequence). The CDR3 spans 14 residues. The CDR3 DNA reads as TGCAGTGCACCGGGACTACCCTCGGGGGAGACCCAGTACTTC. It is translated as CSAPGLPSGETQYF.